These T cell receptor beta chains were read from a single sample in a study of T-cell memory formation after mild COVID-19. MiXCR, applied by TCRdb to the 5' RACE reads, yields one record per CDR3 protein. The table records approximately 100,000 distinct CDR3 sequences, approximately 10% of them present only once. Material: PBMCs or a T cell subset sorted from them (not recorded which). The origin of the receptors is a man aged 18 to 30 who had mild COVID-19 (a few samples of this study predate the infection). Cell type and time point are not known. The CDR3 runs from the conserved cysteine through the conserved F or W. The D gene is left open where the match is weak. Expanded clones get a size class; other rows say once, few or many, or leave the size out.

TRBJ2-2 TRBV20-1 few 14 . CSARPQGVVGELFF TGCAGTGCTAGGCCCCAGGGAGTAGTCGGGGAGCTGTTTTTT
TRBJ2-1 TRBV4-3 . 16 TRBD2 CASSQGPAGDYNEQFF TGCGCCAGCAGCCAAGGGCCAGCGGGGGACTACAATGAGCAGTTCTTC
TRBJ2-7 TRBV9 . 14 TRBD1 CASSAWGQVYEQYF TGTGCCAGCAGCGCATGGGGACAGGTTTACGAGCAGTACTTC
TRBJ2-5 TRBV3-1 . 15 . CASSQDESSQETQYF TGTGCCAGCAGCCAAGATGAGAGTTCTCAGGAGACCCAGTACTTC
TRBJ1-1 TRBV19 few 15 TRBD1 CASTYTGVMNTEAFF TGTGCCAGTACCTATACAGGGGTTATGAACACTGAAGCTTTCTTT
TRBJ2-7 TRBV6-5 few 14 TRBD1 CASSWDREADEQYF TGTGCCAGCAGTTGGGACAGGGAGGCCGACGAGCAGTACTTC
TRBJ2-5 TRBV5-1 . 15 . CASSRLRTEQETQYF TGCGCCAGCAGCCGTCTTAGGACAGAACAAGAGACCCAGTACTTC
TRBJ1-2 TRBV14 few 14 . CASSQRDTRGVATF TGTGCCAGCAGCCAAAGGGACACCCGAGGGGTGGCCACCTTC
TRBJ2-1 TRBV7-7 . 15 TRBD2 CASSYTSGANNEQFF TGTGCCAGCAGTTACACTAGCGGGGCAAACAATGAGCAGTTCTTC
TRBJ2-1 TRBV7-3 few 13 . CASSLANYNEQFF TGTGCCAGCAGCTTAGCTAACTACAATGAGCAGTTCTTC
TRBJ1-5 TRBV5-5 few 11 . CASTLGGPQHF TGTGCCAGCACCTTGGGGGGGCCCCAGCATTTT
TRBJ2-1 TRBV19 few 12 . CASSIFRNEQFF TGTGCCAGTAGTATATTTAGGAATGAGCAGTTCTTC
TRBJ1-2 TRBV29-1 few 8 . CSVAGGTF .
TRBJ2-5 TRBV5-5 many 15 . CASSLLGRNSETQYF TGTGCCAGCAGCTTGTTGGGGCGAAATAGCGAGACCCAGTACTTC
TRBJ1-5 TRBV28 . 15 . CASSAGGVRYQPQHF TGTGCCAGCAGTGCCGGTGGGGTGAGATATCAGCCCCAGCATTTT
TRBJ1-4 TRBV21-1 . 19 . CASSKGEEDRRKLNEKLFF TGTGCCAGCAGCAAAGGCGAGGAGGACAGACGTAAACTTAATGAAAAACTGTTTTTT
TRBJ1-5 TRBV2 . 14 . CASSARAAGPPQHF TGTGCCAGCAGTGCCCGGGCGGCGGGTCCGCCCCAGCATTTT
TRBJ2-5 TRBV13 . 16 TRBD2 CASSLGLAGGLETQYF TGTGCCAGCAGCTTAGGCCTAGCGGGGGGGCTCGAGACCCAGTACTTC
TRBJ2-3 TRBV6-4 many 13 . CASSEGSTDTQYF TGTGCCAGCAGTGAGGGGAGCACAGATACGCAGTATTTT
TRBJ2-3 TRBV15 few 13 TRBD2 CATRLAGTDTQYF TGTGCCACCCGACTAGCCGGCACAGATACGCAGTATTTT
TRBJ2-3 TRBV29-1 many 16 . CSVEDARLMATDTQYF TGCAGCGTTGAAGATGCCAGGCTGATGGCCACAGATACGCAGTATTTT
TRBJ2-2 TRBV2 . 16 . CASSEVGVRSTGELFF TGTGCCAGCAGTGAAGTCGGTGTCCGGAGCACCGGGGAGCTGTTTTTT
TRBJ2-7 TRBV12-3/TRBV12-4 many 13 . CASSPPPGYEQYF TGTGCCAGCAGTCCCCCTCCGGGATACGAGCAGTACTTC
TRBJ2-7 TRBV3-1 many 17 . CASSQQSNSFGGGEQYF TGTGCCAGCAGCCAACAATCGAATAGTTTTGGTGGGGGCGAGCAGTACTTC
TRBJ2-1 TRBV19 . 16 . CASSIDGGRSYNEQFF TGTGCCAGTAGTATAGACGGGGGGCGTTCCTACAATGAGCAGTTCTTC
TRBJ1-2 TRBV4-3 few 16 TRBD1 CASSQAEGQAFHGYTF TGCGCCAGCAGCCAAGCCGAGGGACAGGCATTTCATGGCTACACCTTC
TRBJ2-7 TRBV19 few 13 . CASSITDTYEQYF TGTGCCAGTAGTATCACTGACACCTACGAGCAGTACTTC
TRBJ2-1 TRBV7-9 few 15 TRBD1 CASSPRDRAYNEQFF TGTGCCAGCAGCCCGCGGGACAGGGCCTACAATGAGCAGTTCTTC
TRBJ1-4 TRBV5-1 . 14 . CASSPYPGNEKLFF TGCGCCAGCAGCCCTTATCCGGGGAATGAAAAACTGTTTTTT
TRBJ1-1 TRBV12-3/TRBV12-4 once 14 . CASSPTWASNEAFF TGTGCCAGCAGCCCGACATGGGCGAGCAATGAAGCTTTCTTT
TRBJ2-3 TRBV5-1 few 16 TRBD1 CASSYQTGEYRFAQYF TGCGCCAGCAGCTACCAGACAGGGGAGTATAGGTTCGCGCAGTATTTT
TRBJ2-2 TRBV6-5 . 15 TRBD1 CASRLGQGAARELFF TGTGCCAGCAGGCTGGGACAGGGGGCAGCCAGGGAGCTGTTTTTT
TRBJ1-1 TRBV7-9 . 13 TRBD1 CASSHRGQAEAFF TGTGCCAGCAGCCACAGGGGGCAGGCTGAAGCTTTCTTT
TRBJ2-2 TRBV6-5 . 14 TRBD1 CASRRTGGSGELFF TGTGCCAGCAGGAGGACAGGGGGTTCTGGGGAGCTGTTTTTT
TRBJ2-6 TRBV19 . 15 . CASSIGGSGANVLTF TGTGCCAGTAGTATTGGTGGCTCTGGGGCCAACGTCCTGACTTTC
TRBJ1-2 TRBV29-1 . 15 TRBD1 CSVEEERDRDYGYTF TGCAGCGTTGAAGAAGAACGGGACAGGGACTATGGCTACACCTTC
TRBJ1-2 TRBV5-1 few 15 TRBD1 CASSSFGDRGYGYTF TGCGCCAGCAGCTCTTTCGGGGACAGGGGGTATGGCTACACCTTC
TRBJ1-1 TRBV7-9 . 18 TRBD1 CASRISAGQGRRNTEAFF TGTGCCAGCAGAATATCCGCGGGACAGGGGAGGAGGAACACTGAAGCTTTCTTT
TRBJ1-6 TRBV4-1 . 15 . CASTPRVRDNSPLHF TGCGCCAGCACCCCAAGGGTTAGGGATAATTCACCCCTCCACTTT
TRBJ2-7 TRBV7-9 . 15 TRBD1 CASSWGQSFSYEQYF TGTGCCAGCAGCTGGGGACAGAGCTTTTCCTACGAGCAGTACTTC
TRBJ2-5 TRBV11-2 few 15 TRBD1 CASSLGSGGVETQYF TGTGCCAGCAGCTTAGGGTCAGGGGGTGTGGAGACCCAGTACTTC
TRBJ2-4 TRBV6-5 . 14 TRBD1 CASSWGQGLGIQYF TGTGCCAGCAGCTGGGGACAGGGCCTTGGAATTCAGTACTTC
TRBJ2-1 TRBV19 few 12 . CASSASYNEQFF TGTGCCAGTAGTGCGAGTTACAATGAGCAGTTCTTC
TRBJ2-7 TRBV6-1 . 16 TRBD1 CASSEEEGTGSHEQYF TGTGCCAGCAGTGAAGAAGAGGGGACAGGGTCGCACGAGCAGTACTTC
TRBJ2-7 TRBV27 few 15 . CATSLLGQNSYEQYF TGTGCCACCTCGCTTTTGGGACAAAACTCCTACGAGCAGTACTTC
TRBJ2-3 TRBV29-1 many 17 TRBD2 CSVEVWSGGQSTDTQYF TGCAGCGTTGAAGTCTGGAGCGGGGGCCAAAGCACAGATACGCAGTATTTT
TRBJ2-1 TRBV19 many 13 . CASSMAQGGEQFF TGTGCCAGTAGTATGGCACAGGGTGGCGAGCAGTTCTTC
TRBJ2-1 TRBV7-2 . 15 . CASSLASGLNNEQFF TGTGCCAGCAGCTTAGCTAGCGGACTGAACAATGAGCAGTTCTTC
TRBJ2-7 TRBV28 few 16 . CASSSTRQERAYEQYF TGTGCCAGCAGTTCCACCCGACAGGAAAGGGCCTACGAGCAGTACTTC
TRBJ2-1 TRBV3-1 few 15 . CASSQFERTYNEQFF TGTGCCAGCAGCCAATTCGAGCGGACCTACAATGAGCAGTTCTTC
TRBJ2-3 TRBV4-1 . 12 . CASSQRTDTQYF TGCGCCAGCAGCCAAAGAACAGATACGCAGTATTTT
TRBJ2-5 TRBV20-1 few 16 . CSARDVLQVRAETQYF TGCAGTGCTAGAGATGTTCTCCAGGTTAGGGCGGAGACCCAGTACTTC
TRBJ1-1 TRBV12-3/TRBV12-4 . 14 TRBD1 CASSSRQGVTEAFF TGTGCCAGCAGTTCCAGACAGGGTGTCACTGAAGCTTTCTTT
TRBJ2-5 TRBV20-1 . 13 . CSARGGAHETQYF TGCAGTGCTAGAGGGGGGGCGCATGAGACCCAGTACTTC
TRBJ1-5 TRBV7-6 many 16 . CASSLGSGYSNQPQHF TGTGCCAGCAGCTTAGGGTCGGGTTATAGCAATCAGCCCCAGCATTTT